One and the same sample provided the 11 T cell receptor beta chains below, sequenced in a study of cytomegalovirus exposure and HLA in healthy donors. 13 Jbeta primers and 60 Vbeta primers were used for the PCR. Sequenced by immunoSEQ multiplex PCR; TCRdb stores in-frame clones only, minus some. This listing includes fewer than 250,000 clones. Sequencing used PBMCs. These receptors were obtained from a woman aged 30 to 39 in good health and CMV-seropositive.

The V and J genes are TRBV4-1 and TRBJ2-7; TRBD1 agrees at 11 bases. Germline CDR1 reads MGHRA; CDR2 reads YSYEKL. V lost 4 bases to trimming and J lost 2 bases; unmatched junction nucleotides: 4. This CDR3 contains 15 residues. The CDR3 protein is CASSLPGQGAYEQYF. The CDR3 DNA follows: TGCGCCAGCAGCCTACCGGGACAGGGGGCCTACGAGCAGTACTTC.

As concerns this clone: The sample holds other DNA sequences that translate to the same CDR3. This chain uses TRBV7-2 with TRBJ1-2; D is undetermined. Germline V CDR1 and CDR2: SGHTA, FQGNSA. This CDR3 has 14 residues. V lost 4 bases to trimming and J lost 4 bases, with 13 bases between them. CDR3 bases: TGTGCCAGCAGCTCGTCACGAGGACTCTATGGCTACACCTTC. It codes for CASSSSRGLYGYTF.

The rearrangement uses TRBV25-1 and TRBJ1-4; D not resolved. Germline V lookup: CDR1 MGHDK, CDR2 SYGVNS. V was clipped by 5 bases and J by 7 bases, with 17 bases between them. The CDR3 covers 15 residues. The CDR3 coding sequence is TGTGCCAGCAGTCTAGGAGGGCGCGGTGGTGAAAAACTGTTTTTT. As protein: CASSLGGRGGEKLFF. The complete variable domain, with remaining parts taken from reference TRBV25-1 and TRBJ1-4, reads EADIYQTPRYLVIGTGKKITLECSQTMGHDKMYWYQQDPGMELHLIHYSYGVNSTEKGDLSSESTVSRIRTEHFPLTLESARPSHTSQYLCASSLGGRGGEKLFFGSGTQLSVL.

The J gene is TRBJ1-3, the V gene TRBV27; TRBD1 matches 7 bases. Germline V gene sequence: CDR1 MNHEY, CDR2 SMNVEV (reference sequence). This CDR3 region has 17 residues. V shed 5 bases, J shed 5 bases, and the junction held 15 bases outside the gene matches. DNA of the CDR3: TGTGCCAGCAGTCCTACCTTGACAGGGCTTTTAAGAAACACCATATATTTT. Protein product: CASSPTLTGLLRNTIYF.

The rearrangement links TRBV19 to TRBJ1-5; TRBD1 aligns across 10 bases. J gave up 8 bases and V 4 bases, and 11 bases lay outside the gene matches. The germline V gene has CDR1 LNHDA and CDR2 SQIVND (reference sequence). The CDR3 spans 16 residues. The DNA for the CDR3 is TGTGCCAGTAGTACCCTCCGGACAGGGGGGCGAGAGCCCCAGCATTTT. Amino acids: CASSTLRTGGREPQHF.

The rearrangement uses TRBV11-2 and TRBJ2-5; 8 bases fit TRBD2. The CDR3 has 13 residues. V shed 5 bases, J shed 11 bases, and the junction held 10 bases outside the gene matches. Looked up from germline, CDR1 is SGHAT and CDR2 is FQNNGV. DNA of the CDR3: TGTGCCAGCAGCCCGCGTAGCGGGGCCGCGCAGTACTTC. Amino acids: CASSPRSGAAQYF.

This rearrangement joins TRBV10-3 to TRBJ1-2; D gene uncertain. The CDR3 has 14 residues. Trimming removed 0 bases from V and 0 bases from J, with 5 bases in between. Looked up from germline, CDR1 is ENHRY and CDR2 is SYGVKD. The CDR3, as DNA: TGTGCCATCAGTGAGTCGGCGGCTAACTATGGCTACACCTTC. Encoded protein: CAISESAANYGYTF.

The chain uses TRBV7-2 and TRBJ1-4, with 8 nucleotides matching TRBD1. V shed 3 bases, J shed 8 bases, and the junction held 8 bases outside the gene matches. This CDR3 comprises 15 residues. Germline V lookup: CDR1 SGHTA, CDR2 FQGNSA. CDR3 DNA sequence: TGTGCCAGCAGCTTCGGACAGGGAGGAGGGGAAAAACTGTTTTTT. It yields the protein CASSFGQGGGEKLFF. Combining the CDR3 with reference TRBV7-2 and TRBJ1-4 gives the whole variable domain GAGVSQSPSNKVTEKGKDVELRCDPISGHTALYWYRQSLGQGLEFLIYFQGNSAPDKSGLPSDRFSAERTGGSVSTLTIQRTQQEDSAVYLCASSFGQGGGEKLFFGSGTQLSVL.

This chain joins TRBV5-4 and TRBJ1-2, with 10 nucleotides matching TRBD1. The CDR3 extends over 16 amino acids. V was clipped by 3 bases and J by 2 bases; unmatched bases: 7. Germline CDR1 SGHNT, CDR2 YYREEE (reference sequence). The CDR3 DNA reads TGTGCCAGCAGCTCGACAGGGGGCGCCTGGAACTATGGCTACACCTTC. Encoded protein: CASSSTGGAWNYGYTF.

This chain links TRBV28 with TRBJ1-5; D not resolved. CDR1 and CDR2 (germline): MDHEN, SYDVKM. Trimming removed 2 bases at V and 4 bases at J, with 9 bases between. This CDR3 comprises 14 residues. The CDR3 spells CASSLGPRNQPQHF. Here the CDR3 DNA reads TGTGCCAGCAGTTTAGGCCCGCGGAATCAGCCCCAGCATTTT. The variable domain in full, with the rest retrieved from reference TRBV28 and TRBJ1-5, is DVKVTQSSRYLVKRTGEKVFLECVQDMDHENMFWYRQDPGLGLRLIYFSYDVKMKEKGDIPEGYSVSREKKERFSLILESASTNQTSMYLCASSLGPRNQPQHFGDGTRLSIL.

The chain combines TRBV19 with TRBJ2-2, with D possibly TRBD1 on 5 matching bases. Trimming shortened V by 4 bases and J by 0 bases, and 6 bases separated the two germline ends. The CDR3 is made up of 14 amino acids. Germline assignment: CDR1 LNHDA and CDR2 SQIVND (reference sequence). The CDR3 nucleotides are TGTGCCAGTAGTACAGGGTCGAACACCGGGGAGCTGTTTTTT. The encoded protein is CASSTGSNTGELFF.